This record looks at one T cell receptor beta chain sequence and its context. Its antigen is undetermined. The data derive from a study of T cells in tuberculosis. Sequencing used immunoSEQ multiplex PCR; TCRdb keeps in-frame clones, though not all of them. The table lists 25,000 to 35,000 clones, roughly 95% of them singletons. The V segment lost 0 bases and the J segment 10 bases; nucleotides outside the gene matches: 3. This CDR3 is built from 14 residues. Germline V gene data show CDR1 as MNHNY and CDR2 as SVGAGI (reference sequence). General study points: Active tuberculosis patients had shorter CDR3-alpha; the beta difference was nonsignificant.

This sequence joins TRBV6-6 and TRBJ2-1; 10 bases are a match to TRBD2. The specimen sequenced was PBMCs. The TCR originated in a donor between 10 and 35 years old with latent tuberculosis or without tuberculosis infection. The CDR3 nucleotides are TGTGCCAGCAGTTACTCGCTACTAGCGGGAGAGCAGTTCTTC. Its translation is CASSYSLLAGEQFF.